Each of the 23 T cell receptor beta chains below was sequenced from the same sample in a study of blood T cell repertoires in COVID-19. The data were produced by immunoSEQ multiplex PCR, yet TCRdb's version contains in-frame clones alone and is incomplete. The sample holds 95,000 to 120,000 clones; 70% to 85% are singletons and the top ten take less than 2%. Sequenced: peripheral blood. The source of these receptors is a woman between 40 and 50 years old with acute or convalescent COVID-19.

The rearrangement joins TRBV9 to TRBJ2-2; 7 bases map to TRBD1. There are 15 residues in the CDR3. Trimming removed 0 bases from V and 5 bases from J; junction bases left unmatched: 4. Germline CDR1 SGDLS, CDR2 YYNGEE. The CDR3 coding sequence is TGTGCCAGCAGCGTAGGAGGGGGCGCGACCGGGGAGCTGTTTTTT. This translates into CASSVGGGATGELFF.

This clone was counted once. CDR3 in amino acids: CASSWTSGGARGEQFF. The CDR3, as DNA: TGCGCCAGCAGCTGGACTAGCGGGGGGGCAAGAGGTGAGCAGTTCTTC. The chain couples TRBV5-1 to TRBJ2-1, with TRBD2 matching over 15 bases. V gave up 3 bases and J gave up 9 bases; unmatched junction bases: 7. Germline V gene sequence: CDR1 SGHRS, CDR2 YFSETQ. This CDR3 comprises 16 residues.

The chain combines TRBV7-3 with TRBJ2-1; 9 bases are shared with TRBD2. The CDR3 spans 16 residues. With V trimmed by 5 bases and J by 3 bases, 8 bases remained unmatched. CDR1 and CDR2 (germline): SGHTA, FQGTGA. CDR3 sequence: CASSPQRGVRYNEQFF. The CDR3, as DNA: TGTGCCAGCAGCCCGCAGCGGGGGGTCCGCTACAATGAGCAGTTCTTC.

The rearrangement uses TRBV7-9 and TRBJ2-2; weak D call: TRBD1 (6 bases). The CDR3 has 18 amino acids. Germline assignment: CDR1 SEHNR and CDR2 FQNEAQ (reference sequence). Deletions cut 4 bases from V and 2 bases from J, with 20 bases between. The CDR3 loop reads CASSSLGTPSLNTGELFF. CDR3 sequence (DNA): TGTGCCAGCAGCTCTCTAGGGACACCAAGCCTTAACACCGGGGAGCTGTTTTTT.

This clone has just a few counts. J is TRBJ2-7 and V is TRBV7-9, with 8 bases that match TRBD1. Per the germline V gene, CDR1 is SEHNR and CDR2 is FQNEAQ (reference sequence). Unmatched junction bases numbered 9, after V lost 5 bases and J lost 3 bases. This CDR3 is 15 amino acids long. The chain's CDR3 is CASSTGQGPDYEQYF. CDR3 sequence (DNA): TGTGCCAGCAGCACCGGACAGGGACCCGACTACGAGCAGTACTTC.

This clone was picked up a small number of times. V usage is TRBV6-6 and J usage is TRBJ1-4; a possible D gene is TRBD1 (6 bases). The germline V gene has CDR1 MNHNY and CDR2 SVGAGI (reference sequence). This CDR3 is built from 13 residues. V lost 2 bases and J lost 10, with 11 bases in between. The CDR3 protein is CASSYTGWGKLFF. In DNA, the CDR3 is TGTGCCAGCAGTTACACAGGGTGGGGAAAACTGTTTTTT.

This chain connects TRBV11-2 to TRBJ2-6; 7 positions match TRBD1. V gave up 5 bases and J gave up 0 bases; unmatched junction bases: 7. CDR1 and CDR2 from the germline V gene are SGHAT and FQNNGV. CDR3 length: 17 residues. The CDR3 DNA is TGTGCCAGCAGCACCGGACAGGCGACCTCTGGGGCCAACGTCCTGACTTTC. It encodes CASSTGQATSGANVLTF. The full variable domain, completed using reference TRBV11-2 and TRBJ2-6, is EAGVAQSPRYKIIEKRQSVAFWCNPISGHATLYWYQQILGQGPKLLIQFQNNGVVDDSQLPKDRFSAERLKGVDSTLKIQPAKLEDSAVYLCASSTGQATSGANVLTFGAGSRLTVL.

J is TRBJ2-1 and V is TRBV5-1; D remains unclear. Germline lookup yields CDR1 SGHRS and CDR2 YFSETQ. This CDR3 region has 12 residues. The V end lost 4 bases, the J end lost 8 bases, and 10 bases lay between the germline ends. CDR3 DNA: TGCGCCAGCAGCATAGCTGGCCATGAGCAGTTCTTC. Its translation: CASSIAGHEQFF.

This clone has a handful of counts. This chain uses TRBV4-2 with TRBJ1-6; D remains ambiguous. The V gene lost 5 bases and the J gene lost 6 bases, with 14 bases spanning the gap. The CDR3 is 15 residues long. Germline CDR1 LGHNA, CDR2 YNFKEQ. The chain's CDR3 is CASSSPGSLNSPLHF. The CDR3 nucleotides are TGTGCCAGCAGCTCCCCCGGGAGTCTTAATTCACCCCTCCACTTT.

V is TRBV21-1 and J is TRBJ2-1; no check of the table's D call, TRBD2, against the DNA was made. TRBV21-1 is noted as a pseudogene. The CDR3 loop spans 19 amino acids. The CDR3 sequence: CASSKGVAGRLGPYNEQFF. The CDR3 region has the DNA TGTGCCAGCAGCAAAGGGGTAGCGGGCAGGCTTGGCCCCTACAATGAGCAGTTCTTC.

The rearrangement joins TRBV2 to TRBJ1-1; 9 positions agree with TRBD1. This CDR3 region has 13 residues. V shed 6 bases and J 11 bases; nucleotides not matched to a gene: 10. CDR1 and CDR2 from the germline V gene are SNHLY and FYNNEI. The chain's CDR3 is CASRRTGETEAFF. The CDR3 DNA reads TGTGCCAGCAGGAGGACAGGGGAAACGGAGGCTTTCTTT.

The chain uses TRBV2 and TRBJ2-5; perhaps TRBD1 as D (5 bases). The CDR3 length is 16 residues. Germline CDR1 and CDR2: SNHLY and FYNNEI. V was trimmed by 6 bases and J by 5 bases, leaving 22 bases between them. The CDR3 loop reads CASSGQPPGQMETQYF. The DNA for the CDR3 is TGTGCCAGCAGCGGACAACCCCCCGGACAAATGGAGACCCAGTACTTC.

CDR3 in DNA: TGTGCCAGCAGCTTAATAGCGGGGGGGCCTTTCGGCTACAATGAGCAGTTCTTC. Its translation: CASSLIAGGPFGYNEQFF. This chain links TRBV11-3 with TRBJ2-1, with 11 nucleotides matching TRBD2. This CDR3 spans 18 amino acids. Germline CDR1 and CDR2: SGHNT and YENEEA. V was clipped by 2 bases and J by 3 bases; unmatched bases: 9. Together with reference TRBV11-3 and TRBJ2-1, the CDR3 gives the full variable domain: EAGVVQSPRYKIIEKKQPVAFWCNPISGHNTLYWYLQNLGQGPELLIRYENEEAVDDSQLPKDRFSAERLKGVDSTLKIQPAELGDSAVYLCASSLIAGGPFGYNEQFFGPGTRLTVL.

The chain carries TRBV30 and TRBJ1-1; 7 nucleotides match TRBD1. V shed 6 bases, J shed 0 bases, and the junction held 10 bases outside the gene matches. CDR3 size: 15 residues. The germline CDR1 and CDR2 sequences are GTSNPN and SVGIG (reference sequence). CDR3: CACMGQLPMNTEAFF. CDR3 bases: TGTGCCTGCATGGGACAGCTGCCGATGAACACTGAAGCTTTCTTT.

This chain connects TRBV5-1 to TRBJ2-3; TRBD1 might be the D (6 bases). The V gene's germline CDR1 is SGHRS and CDR2 YFSETQ. V lost 2 bases to trimming and J lost 5 bases, with 15 bases between them. CDR3 length: 15 amino acids. The CDR3 DNA is TGCGCCAGCAGCTTAGATACAGGGTTGGGAGATACGCAGTATTTT. Translating gives CASSLDTGLGDTQYF.

This chain links TRBV5-1 with TRBJ1-1, with D tentatively TRBD1 (6 bases). The CDR3 runs 15 residues. V shed 3 bases and J shed 4 bases, with 16 bases lying between them. Germline lookup yields CDR1 SGHRS and CDR2 YFSETQ. This CDR3 reads CASSYETGWSTEAFF. The CDR3 bases are TGCGCCAGCAGCTACGAGACAGGTTGGTCCACTGAAGCTTTCTTT. The full variable domain, in which reference TRBV5-1 and TRBJ1-1 provide the parts outside the CDR3, is KAGVTQTPRYLIKTRGQQVTLSCSPISGHRSVSWYQQTPGQGLQFLFEYFSETQRNKGNFPGRFSGRQFSNSRSEMNVSTLELGDSALYLCASSYETGWSTEAFFGQGTRLTVV.

This chain connects TRBV2 to TRBJ2-2, with D unclear. V was cut by 4 bases and J by 3 bases, with 9 bases left in between. The germline V gene encodes CDR1 SNHLY and CDR2 FYNNEI. The CDR3 has 14 residues. The CDR3 bases are TGTGCCAGCAGTGTGAACAAGTACACCGGGGAGCTGTTTTTT. Its translation is CASSVNKYTGELFF.

This chain links TRBV21-1 with TRBJ2-7; the tabulated D call, TRBD1, remains unverified against the DNA. TRBV21-1 is classified as a pseudogene. CDR3 size: 13 residues. The chain's CDR3 is CASRDRRYYEQYF. In nucleotides, the CDR3 is TGTGCCAGCAGAGACAGGCGATACTACGAGCAGTACTTC.

This chain links TRBV25-1 with TRBJ2-7; tentative D call: TRBD1 (6 bases). With 5 bases removed from V and 4 bases from J, the gap between germline ends came to 9 bases. Germline values: CDR1 MGHDK, CDR2 SYGVNS. The CDR3 runs to 12 residues. CDR3 DNA: TGTGCCAGCAGTTCAGGGGTGTACGAGCAGTACTTC. Translating it yields CASSSGVYEQYF.

This clone appeared once. The genes are TRBV9 and TRBJ2-1, with a weak D call TRBD1 (6 bases). V was trimmed by 1 base and J by 2 bases, leaving 10 bases between them. In germline, CDR1 is SGDLS, CDR2 YYNGEE. This CDR3 region has 15 residues. CDR3: CASSVNRAPYNEQFF. The DNA for the CDR3 is TGTGCCAGCAGCGTAAACAGGGCTCCCTACAATGAGCAGTTCTTC.

V and J are TRBV23-1 and TRBJ1-4; tentatively, D is TRBD1 (6 bases). TRBV23-1 is annotated as an ORF whose role is uncertain. The CDR3 is 15 amino acids. Trimming removed 4 bases at V and 7 bases at J, with 16 bases between. The chain's CDR3 is CASSLPAGAAEKLFF. The CDR3, as DNA: TGCGCCAGCAGTCTCCCCGCGGGGGCGGCTGAAAAACTGTTTTTT.

A remark on this clone: This same CDR3 is encoded by further DNA sequences in the sample. The CDR3 DNA reads as TGTGCCTGGGCAGGGGGCGACCAGCCCCAGCATTTT. It yields the protein CAWAGGDQPQHF. The chain joins TRBV30 to TRBJ1-5; 8 bases agree with TRBD1. The junction had 4 bases not matched to a gene; V was cut back by 5 bases and J by 7 bases. This CDR3 spans 12 amino acids. CDR1 is GTSNPN and CDR2 is SVGIG in the germline V gene (reference sequence).

The rearrangement joins TRBV7-2 to TRBJ1-3; D uncertain. Germline V lookup: CDR1 SGHTA, CDR2 FQGNSA. The CDR3 consists of 14 residues. Trimming cost V 0 bases and J 3 bases, with 6 bases left between them. The CDR3 DNA follows: TGTGCCAGCAGCTTAGCCGGACTTGGAAACACCATATATTTT. Amino acid sequence: CASSLAGLGNTIYF.